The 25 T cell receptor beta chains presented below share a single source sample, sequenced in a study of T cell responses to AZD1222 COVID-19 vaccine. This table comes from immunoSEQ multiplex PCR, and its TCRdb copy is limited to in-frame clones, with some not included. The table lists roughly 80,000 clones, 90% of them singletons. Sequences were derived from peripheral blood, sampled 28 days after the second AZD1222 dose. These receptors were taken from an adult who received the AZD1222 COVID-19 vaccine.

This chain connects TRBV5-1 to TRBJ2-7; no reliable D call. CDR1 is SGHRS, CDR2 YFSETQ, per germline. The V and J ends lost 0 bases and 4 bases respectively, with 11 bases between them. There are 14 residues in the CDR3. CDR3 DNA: TGCGCCAGCAGCTTGGGAACTTCAAATTACGAGCAGTACTTC. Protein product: CASSLGTSNYEQYF.

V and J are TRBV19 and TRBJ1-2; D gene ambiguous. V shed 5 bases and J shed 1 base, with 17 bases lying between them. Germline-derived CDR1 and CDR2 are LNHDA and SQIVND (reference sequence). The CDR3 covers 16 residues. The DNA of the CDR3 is TGTGCCAGTAGTCGTGCATGGGCGGCAGGTAACTATGGCTACACCTTC. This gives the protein CASSRAWAAGNYGYTF.

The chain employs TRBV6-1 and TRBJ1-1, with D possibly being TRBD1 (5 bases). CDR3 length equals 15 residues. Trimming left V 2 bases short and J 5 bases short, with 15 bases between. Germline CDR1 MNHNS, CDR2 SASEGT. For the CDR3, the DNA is TGTGCCAGCAGTGAACAGGGTATAATGGGGACTGAAGCTTTCTTT. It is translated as CASSEQGIMGTEAFF.

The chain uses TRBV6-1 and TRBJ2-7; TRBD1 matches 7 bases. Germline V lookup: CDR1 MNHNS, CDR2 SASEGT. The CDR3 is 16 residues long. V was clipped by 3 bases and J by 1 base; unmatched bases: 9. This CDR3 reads CASSEYRGSKSYEQYF. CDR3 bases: TGTGCCAGCAGTGAGTACAGGGGTTCTAAGTCCTACGAGCAGTACTTC.

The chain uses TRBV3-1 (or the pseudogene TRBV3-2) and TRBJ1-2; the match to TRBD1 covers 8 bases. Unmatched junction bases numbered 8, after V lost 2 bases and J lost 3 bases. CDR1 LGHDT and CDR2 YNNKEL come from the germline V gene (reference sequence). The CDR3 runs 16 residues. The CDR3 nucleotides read TGTGCCAGCAGCCAACGAGGCAGGGGGCTAGACTATGGCTACACCTTC. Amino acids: CASSQRGRGLDYGYTF.

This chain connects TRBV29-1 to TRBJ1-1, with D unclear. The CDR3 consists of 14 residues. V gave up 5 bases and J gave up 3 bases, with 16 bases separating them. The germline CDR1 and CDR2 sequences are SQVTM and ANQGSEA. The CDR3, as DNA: TGCAGCGTTAAGGCGGGAGCATGGGACACTGAAGCTTTCTTT. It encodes CSVKAGAWDTEAFF.

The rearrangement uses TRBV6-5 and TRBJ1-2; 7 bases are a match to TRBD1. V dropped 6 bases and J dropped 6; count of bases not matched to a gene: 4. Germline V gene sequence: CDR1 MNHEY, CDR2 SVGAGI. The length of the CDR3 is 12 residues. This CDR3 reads CASSPTGNGYTF. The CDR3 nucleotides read TGTGCCAGCAGCCCGACAGGGAATGGCTACACCTTC.

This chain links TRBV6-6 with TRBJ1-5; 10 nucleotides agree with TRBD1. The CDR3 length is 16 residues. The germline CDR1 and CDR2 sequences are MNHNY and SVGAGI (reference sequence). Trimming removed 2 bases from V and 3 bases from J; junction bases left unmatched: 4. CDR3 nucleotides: TGTGCCAGCAGTTACCCTGGACAGGGGGTCAATCAGCCCCAGCATTTT. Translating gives CASSYPGQGVNQPQHF.

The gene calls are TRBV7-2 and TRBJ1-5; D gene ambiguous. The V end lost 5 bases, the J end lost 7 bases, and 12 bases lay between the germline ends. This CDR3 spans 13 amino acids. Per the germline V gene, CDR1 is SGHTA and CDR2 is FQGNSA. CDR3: CASSPGRHQPQHF. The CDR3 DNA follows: TGTGCCAGCAGCCCCGGCCGCCACCAGCCCCAGCATTTT.

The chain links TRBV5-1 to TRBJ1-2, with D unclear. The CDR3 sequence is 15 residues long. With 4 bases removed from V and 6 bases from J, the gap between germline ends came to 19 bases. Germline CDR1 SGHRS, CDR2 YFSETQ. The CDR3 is CASSITTENFDGYTF. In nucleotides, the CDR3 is TGCGCCAGCAGCATTACGACGGAAAACTTCGATGGCTACACCTTC. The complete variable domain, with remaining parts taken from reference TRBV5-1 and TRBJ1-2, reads KAGVTQTPRYLIKTRGQQVTLSCSPISGHRSVSWYQQTPGQGLQFLFEYFSETQRNKGNFPGRFSGRQFSNSRSEMNVSTLELGDSALYLCASSITTENFDGYTFGSGTRLTVV.

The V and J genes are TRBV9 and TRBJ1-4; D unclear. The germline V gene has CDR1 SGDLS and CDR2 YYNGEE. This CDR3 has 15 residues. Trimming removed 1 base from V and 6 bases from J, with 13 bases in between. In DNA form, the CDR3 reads TGTGCCAGCAGCGTAATGGCAGATCCGGATGAAAAACTGTTTTTT. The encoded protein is CASSVMADPDEKLFF.

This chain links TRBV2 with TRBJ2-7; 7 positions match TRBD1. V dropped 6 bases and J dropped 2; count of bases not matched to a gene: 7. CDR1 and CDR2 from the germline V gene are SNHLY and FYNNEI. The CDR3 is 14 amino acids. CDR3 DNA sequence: TGTGCCAGCAGAGCTCCGGGACAGACCTACGAGCAGTACTTC. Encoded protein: CASRAPGQTYEQYF.

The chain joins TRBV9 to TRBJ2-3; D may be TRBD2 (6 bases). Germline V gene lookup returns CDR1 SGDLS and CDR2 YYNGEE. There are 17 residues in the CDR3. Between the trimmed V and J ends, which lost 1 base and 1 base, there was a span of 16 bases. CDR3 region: CASSVRFSGTGTDTQYF. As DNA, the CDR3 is TGTGCCAGCAGCGTACGTTTCTCCGGGACTGGCACAGATACGCAGTATTTT.

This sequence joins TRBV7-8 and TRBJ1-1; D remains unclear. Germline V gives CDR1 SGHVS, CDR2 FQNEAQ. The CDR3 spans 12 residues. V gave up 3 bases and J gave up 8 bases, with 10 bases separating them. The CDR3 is CASSFRPTEAFF. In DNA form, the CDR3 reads TGTGCCAGCAGCTTTCGGCCTACCGAAGCTTTCTTT.

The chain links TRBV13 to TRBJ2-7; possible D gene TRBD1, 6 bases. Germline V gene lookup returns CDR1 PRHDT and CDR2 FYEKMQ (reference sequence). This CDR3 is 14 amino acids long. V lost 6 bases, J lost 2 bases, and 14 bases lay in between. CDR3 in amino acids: CASSGQQGAYEQYF. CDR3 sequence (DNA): TGTGCCAGCAGTGGGCAACAGGGCGCCTACGAGCAGTACTTC.

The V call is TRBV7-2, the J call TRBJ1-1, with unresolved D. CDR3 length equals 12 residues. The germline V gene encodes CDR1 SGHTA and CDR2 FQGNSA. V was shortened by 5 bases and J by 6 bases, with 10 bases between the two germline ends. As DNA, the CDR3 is TGTGCCAGCAGCCCCCGAGCTCCTGAAGCTTTCTTT. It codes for CASSPRAPEAFF.

CDR3 amino acids: CSAYDRGRNEKLFF. The CDR3 DNA sequence: TGCAGCGCCTACGACAGGGGGCGAAATGAAAAACTGTTTTTT. The rearrangement links TRBV29-1 to TRBJ1-4; 10 bases line up with TRBD1. This CDR3 comprises 14 residues. The germline CDR1 and CDR2 sequences are SQVTM and ANQGSEA. The V and J ends lost 7 bases and 5 bases, in that order; junction bases with no gene match: 7.

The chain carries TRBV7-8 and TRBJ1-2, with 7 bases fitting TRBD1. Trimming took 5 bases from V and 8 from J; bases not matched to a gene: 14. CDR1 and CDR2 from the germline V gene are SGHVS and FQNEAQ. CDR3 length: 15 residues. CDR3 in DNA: TGTGCCAGCAGCACAGGGACAGTCGGGGGATCGGGCTACACCTTC. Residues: CASSTGTVGGSGYTF.

The CDR3, as DNA: TGTGCCAGCAGCAGGGGAAACACTGAAGCTTTCTTT. This translates into CASSRGNTEAFF. The chain recombines TRBV7-6 with TRBJ1-1, with D possibly TRBD1 on 5 matching bases. This CDR3 spans 12 amino acids. Germline V gene data show CDR1 as SGHVS and CDR2 as FNYEAQ. Trimming removed 5 bases at V and 2 bases at J, with 6 bases between.

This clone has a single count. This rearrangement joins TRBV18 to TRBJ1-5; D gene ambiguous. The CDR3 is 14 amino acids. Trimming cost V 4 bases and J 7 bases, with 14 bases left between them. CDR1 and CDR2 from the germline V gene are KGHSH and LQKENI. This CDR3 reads CASSLDIRVQPQHF. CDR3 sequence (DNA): TGTGCCAGCTCACTTGATATAAGGGTGCAGCCCCAGCATTTT.

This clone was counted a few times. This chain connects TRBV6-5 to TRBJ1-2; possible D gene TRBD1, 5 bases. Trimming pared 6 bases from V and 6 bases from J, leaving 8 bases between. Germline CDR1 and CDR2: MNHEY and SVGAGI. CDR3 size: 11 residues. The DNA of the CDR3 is TGTGCCAGCAGCACCAGGGATGGCTACACCTTC. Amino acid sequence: CASSTRDGYTF.

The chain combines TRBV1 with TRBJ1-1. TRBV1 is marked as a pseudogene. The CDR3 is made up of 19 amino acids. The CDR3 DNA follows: TGCACCAGCAGCCAAGATTCAACTTCGGTTCGAGCGATGAACACTGAAGCTTTCTTT. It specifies CTSSQDSTSVRAMNTEAFF.

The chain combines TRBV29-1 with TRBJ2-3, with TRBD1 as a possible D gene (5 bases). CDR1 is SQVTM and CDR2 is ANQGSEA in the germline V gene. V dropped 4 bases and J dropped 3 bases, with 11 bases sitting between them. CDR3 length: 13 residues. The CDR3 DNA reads TGCAGCGTTGTGAAGGGGTCAACAGATACGCAGTATTTT. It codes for CSVVKGSTDTQYF.

The CDR3 region has the DNA TGTGCCAGTAGTATAACGACGATTAGTGGAACCACAGATACGCAGTATTTT. Its protein product is CASSITTISGTTDTQYF. The genes are TRBV19 and TRBJ2-3; D unresolved. CDR3 length equals 17 residues. V was trimmed by 2 bases and J by 2 bases, leaving 17 bases between them. CDR1 and CDR2 from the germline V gene are LNHDA and SQIVND (reference sequence).

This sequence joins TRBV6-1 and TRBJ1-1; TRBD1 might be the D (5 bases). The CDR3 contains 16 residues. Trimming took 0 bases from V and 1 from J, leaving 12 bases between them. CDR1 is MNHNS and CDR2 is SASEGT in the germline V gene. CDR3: CASSEAALQANTEAFF. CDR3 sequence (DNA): TGTGCCAGCAGTGAAGCTGCCTTACAGGCGAACACTGAAGCTTTCTTT.